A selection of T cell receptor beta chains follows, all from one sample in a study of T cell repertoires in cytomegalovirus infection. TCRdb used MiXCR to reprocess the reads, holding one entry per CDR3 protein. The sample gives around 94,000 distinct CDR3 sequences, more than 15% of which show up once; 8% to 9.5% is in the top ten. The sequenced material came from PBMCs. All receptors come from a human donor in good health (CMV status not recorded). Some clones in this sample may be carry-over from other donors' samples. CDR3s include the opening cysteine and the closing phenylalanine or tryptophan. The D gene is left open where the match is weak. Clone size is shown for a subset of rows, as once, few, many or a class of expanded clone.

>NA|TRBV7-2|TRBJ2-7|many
TGTGCCAGCAGCTCCCTTCAAACAGCCTCCTACGAGCAGTACTTC
CASSSLQTASYEQYF
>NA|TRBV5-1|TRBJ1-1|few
TGCGCCAGCAGCTTGGCCGGAGGGGCCGATGAAGCTTTCTTT
CASSLAGGADEAFF
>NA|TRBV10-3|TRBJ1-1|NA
TGTGCCATCAGGGGAGAGGGCCCTGAAGCTTTCTTT
CAIRGEGPEAFF
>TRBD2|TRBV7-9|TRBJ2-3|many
TGTGCCAGCAGCTTAGCCGGGGGGGCCGGAGATACGCAGTATTTT
CASSLAGGAGDTQYF
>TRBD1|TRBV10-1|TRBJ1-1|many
TGCGCCAGACTGTGGCGCCAGCAGTCAACAGGGGACCCCTTGGACACTGAAGCTTTCTTT
CARLWRQQSTGDPLDTEAFF
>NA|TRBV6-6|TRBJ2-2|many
TGTGCCAGCAAACGACCCGGGACGGCCGGGGAGCTGTTTTTT
CASKRPGTAGELFF
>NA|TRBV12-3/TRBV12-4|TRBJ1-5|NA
TGTGCCAGCAAGGGCAAGGGGGAGCCCCAGCATTTT
CASKGKGEPQHF
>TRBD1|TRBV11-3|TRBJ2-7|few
TGTGCCAGCAGCCAGGACAGGGTGCGGGAGCAGTACTTC
CASSQDRVREQYF
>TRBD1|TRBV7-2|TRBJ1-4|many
TGTGCCAGCAGCCGGAAGCCGGGACAGGGTTATGAAAAACTGTTTTTT
CASSRKPGQGYEKLFF
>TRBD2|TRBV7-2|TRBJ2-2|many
TGTGCCAGCAGCCCGACTAGCGGGGGGAACACCGGGGAGCTGTTTTTT
CASSPTSGGNTGELFF
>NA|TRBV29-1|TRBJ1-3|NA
TGCAGCGCCCAAAGTTCTGGAAACACCATATATTTT
CSAQSSGNTIYF
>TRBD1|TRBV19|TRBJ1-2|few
TGTGCCAGTAGTATAGCCGCGACAGGGAATGGCTACACCTTC
CASSIAATGNGYTF
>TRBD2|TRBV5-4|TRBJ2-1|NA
TGTGCCAGCAGCTTCGGACTAGCGGATAATGAGCAGTTCTTC
CASSFGLADNEQFF
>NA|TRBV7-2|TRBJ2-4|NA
TGTGCCAGCAGTTTTTATTACTCCCTAGCCAAAAACATTCAGTACTTC
CASSFYYSLAKNIQYF
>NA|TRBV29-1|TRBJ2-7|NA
TGCAGCGTTGAAGGTATCAAGGGTCCCTCCTACGAGCAGTACTTC
CSVEGIKGPSYEQYF
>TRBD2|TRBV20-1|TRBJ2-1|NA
TGCAGTGCTCGGCGACTAGCGGGGGGCCAGAGCTCCTACAATGAGCAGTTCTTC
CSARRLAGGQSSYNEQFF
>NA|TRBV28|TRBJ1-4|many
TGTGCCAGCAGTTTATGGGATCCCGGTAATGAAAAACTGTTTTTT
CASSLWDPGNEKLFF
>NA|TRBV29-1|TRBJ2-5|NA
TGCAGCGTCGAACAAGGGGCCGGGGCGGCAGAGACCCAGTACTTC
CSVEQGAGAAETQYF
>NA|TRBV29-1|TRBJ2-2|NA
TGCAGCGTTGTGGGGCCCACCGGGGAGCTGTTTTTT
CSVVGPTGELFF
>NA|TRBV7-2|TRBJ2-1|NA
TGTGCCAGCAGCAAAGGGTGGGACTCCCTCGATGAGCAGTTCTTC
CASSKGWDSLDEQFF
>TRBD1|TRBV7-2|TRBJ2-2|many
TGTGCCAGCAGCTTACTGCAGGGGGCGGATACCGGGGAGCTGTTTTTT
CASSLLQGADTGELFF
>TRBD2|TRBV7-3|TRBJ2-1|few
TGTGCCAGCAGCTTAGGTCCTAGCGGGGTATATGAGCAGTTCTTC
CASSLGPSGVYEQFF
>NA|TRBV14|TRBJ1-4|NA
TGTGCCAGCAGCCAAGAGACAGCATATAATGAAAAACTGTTTTTT
CASSQETAYNEKLFF
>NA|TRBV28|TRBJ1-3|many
TGTGCCAGCAGTTTAGAGGGCAGGTCTGGAAACACCATATATTTT
CASSLEGRSGNTIYF
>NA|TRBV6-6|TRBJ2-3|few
TGTGCCAGCAGTTACTTAGTCGGTCAGGGACCATTTAATACGCAGTATTTT
CASSYLVGQGPFNTQYF
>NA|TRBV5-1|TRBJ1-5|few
TGCGCCAGCAGCTCGACAGGAGACAATCAGCCCCAGCATTTT
CASSSTGDNQPQHF
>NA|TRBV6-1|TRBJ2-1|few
TGTGCCAGCAGTGAATCAGATAGGGACACCCACAATGAGCAGTTCTTC
CASSESDRDTHNEQFF
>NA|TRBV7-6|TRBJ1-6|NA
TGTGCCAGCAGCCGGCGAGGGAGTAATTCACCCCTCCACTTT
CASSRRGSNSPLHF
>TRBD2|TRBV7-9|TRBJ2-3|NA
TGTGCCAGCAGCCTCCGGACTAGCGCGACAGATACGCAGTATTTT
CASSLRTSATDTQYF
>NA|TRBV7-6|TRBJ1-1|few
TGTGCCAGCAGCTGGGGGAGGGCATCCACTGAAGCTTTCTTT
CASSWGRASTEAFF
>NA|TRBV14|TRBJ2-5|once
TGTGCCAGCAGCCAAGATCGAGTCGGGGGCGCGTACCAAGAGACCCAGTACTTC
CASSQDRVGGAYQETQYF
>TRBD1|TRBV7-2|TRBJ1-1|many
TGTGCCAGCAGCGTTCAAGGGGGCTTGAACACTGAAGCTTTCTTT
CASSVQGGLNTEAFF
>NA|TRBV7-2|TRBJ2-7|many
TGTGCCAGCAGGATGGCCGGCACTTCGAGCTCCTACGAGCAGTACTTC
CASRMAGTSSSYEQYF
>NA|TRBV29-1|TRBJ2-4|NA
TGCAGCGTTGGGGGACTAGCCAAAAACATTCAGTACTTC
CSVGGLAKNIQYF
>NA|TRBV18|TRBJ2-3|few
TGTGCCAGCGCATGGGGATACGAGGGAGATACGCAGTATTTT
CASAWGYEGDTQYF
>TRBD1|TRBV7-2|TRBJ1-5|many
TGTGCCAGCAGCGATCCGGGACAGGGTCTCATTAGTCAGCCCCAGCATTTT
CASSDPGQGLISQPQHF
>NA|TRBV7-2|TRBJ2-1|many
TGTGCCAGCAGCGCAGATCTAGGGGCACAGGGTGAGCAGTTCTTC
CASSADLGAQGEQFF
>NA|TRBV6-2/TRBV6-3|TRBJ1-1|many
TGTGCCAGCAGTTTGGGAGGGGACTACACTGAAGCTTTCTTT
CASSLGGDYTEAFF
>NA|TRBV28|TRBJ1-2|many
TGTGCCAGCAGTCGAACCGGGACCCTGCTCTATGGCTACACCTTC
CASSRTGTLLYGYTF
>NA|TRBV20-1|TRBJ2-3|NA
TGCAGTGCTAGAGAGGGCAGCACAGATACGCAGTATTTT
CSAREGSTDTQYF
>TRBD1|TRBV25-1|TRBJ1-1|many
TGTGCCAGCATTGGCAGGGGGACGGCTGAAGCTTTCTTT
CASIGRGTAEAFF
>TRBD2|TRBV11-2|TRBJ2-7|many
TGTGCCAGCACCCTAGTAGCGGGGACCTACGAGCAGTACTTC
CASTLVAGTYEQYF
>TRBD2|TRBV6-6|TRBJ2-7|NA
TGTGCCAGCAGTTCGTCGGGACTAGGGCCTTACGAGCAGTACTTC
CASSSSGLGPYEQYF
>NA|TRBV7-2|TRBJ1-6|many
TGTGCCAGCAGGGGGACGAAATCGTATAATTCACCCCTCCACTTT
CASRGTKSYNSPLHF
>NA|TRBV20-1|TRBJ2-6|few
TGCAGTGCTAGAGTTCCTTACTCTGGGGCCAACGTCCTGACTTTC
CSARVPYSGANVLTF
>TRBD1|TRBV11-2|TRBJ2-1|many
TGTGCCAGCAGCCCAAGGACAGGGGGCCTCTACAATGAGCAGTTCTTC
CASSPRTGGLYNEQFF
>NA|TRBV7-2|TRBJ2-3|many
TGTGCCAGCAGCTTAGTCAAGGGAAGGACAGATACGCAGTATTTT
CASSLVKGRTDTQYF
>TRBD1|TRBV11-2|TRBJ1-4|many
TGTGCCAGCAGCTCGATAGGACAGGGGGAAAAACTGTTTTTT
CASSSIGQGEKLFF